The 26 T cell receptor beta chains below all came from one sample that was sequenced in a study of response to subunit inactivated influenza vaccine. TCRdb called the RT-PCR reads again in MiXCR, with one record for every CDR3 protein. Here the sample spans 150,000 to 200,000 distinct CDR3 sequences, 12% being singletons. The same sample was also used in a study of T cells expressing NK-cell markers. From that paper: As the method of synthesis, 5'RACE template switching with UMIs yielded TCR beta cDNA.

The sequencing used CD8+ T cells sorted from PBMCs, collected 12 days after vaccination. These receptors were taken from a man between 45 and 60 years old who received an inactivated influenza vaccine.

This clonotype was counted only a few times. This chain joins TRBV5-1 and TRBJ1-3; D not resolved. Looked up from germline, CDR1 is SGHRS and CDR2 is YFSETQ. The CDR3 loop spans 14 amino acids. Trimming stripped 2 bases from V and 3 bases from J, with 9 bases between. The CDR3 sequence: CASSFQDSGNTIYF. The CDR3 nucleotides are TGCGCCAGCAGCTTTCAGGATAGTGGAAACACCATATATTTT.

CDR3 protein: CASSLVGSAFPQETQYF. In DNA, the CDR3 is TGTGCCAGCAGCTTAGTTGGGTCGGCGTTCCCCCAAGAGACCCAGTACTTC. The chain is built from TRBV11-2 and TRBJ2-5; D gene unclear. Germline loops: CDR1 SGHAT, CDR2 FQNNGV. The CDR3 runs 17 residues. The V and J ends lost 1 base and 1 base respectively, with 16 bases between them. Combining the CDR3 with reference TRBV11-2 and TRBJ2-5 gives the whole variable domain EAGVAQSPRYKIIEKRQSVAFWCNPISGHATLYWYQQILGQGPKLLIQFQNNGVVDDSQLPKDRFSAERLKGVDSTLKIQPAKLEDSAVYLCASSLVGSAFPQETQYFGPGTRLLVL.

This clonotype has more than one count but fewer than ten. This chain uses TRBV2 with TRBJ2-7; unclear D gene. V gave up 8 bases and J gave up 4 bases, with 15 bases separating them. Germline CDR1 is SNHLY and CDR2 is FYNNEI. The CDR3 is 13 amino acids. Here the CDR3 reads CASLAPQSYEQYF. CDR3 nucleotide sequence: TGTGCCAGCCTCGCACCTCAATCGTACGAGCAGTACTTC. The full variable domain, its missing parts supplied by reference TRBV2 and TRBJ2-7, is EPEVTQTPSHQVTQMGQEVILRCVPISNHLYFYWYRQILGQKVEFLVSFYNNEISEKSEIFDDQFSVERPDGSNFTLKIRSTKLEDSAMYFCASLAPQSYEQYFGPGTRLTVT.

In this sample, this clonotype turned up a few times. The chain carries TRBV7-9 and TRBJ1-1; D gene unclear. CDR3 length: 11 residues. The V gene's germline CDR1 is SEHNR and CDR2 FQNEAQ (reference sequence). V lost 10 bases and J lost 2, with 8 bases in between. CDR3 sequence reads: CAIIRNTEAFF. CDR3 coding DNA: TGTGCCATAATCCGTAACACTGAAGCTTTCTTT.

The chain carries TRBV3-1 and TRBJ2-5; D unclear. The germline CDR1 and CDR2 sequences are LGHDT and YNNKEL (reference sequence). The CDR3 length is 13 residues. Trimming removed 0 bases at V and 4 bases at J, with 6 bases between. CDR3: CASSQEQRETQYF. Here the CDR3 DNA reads TGTGCCAGCAGCCAAGAGCAGCGAGAGACCCAGTACTTC.

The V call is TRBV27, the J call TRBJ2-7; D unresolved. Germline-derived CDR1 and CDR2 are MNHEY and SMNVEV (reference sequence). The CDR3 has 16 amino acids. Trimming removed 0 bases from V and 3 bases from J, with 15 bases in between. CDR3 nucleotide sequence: TGTGCCAGCAGTTTATCGGGCAGTTTACGATTCTACGAGCAGTACTTC. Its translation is CASSLSGSLRFYEQYF.

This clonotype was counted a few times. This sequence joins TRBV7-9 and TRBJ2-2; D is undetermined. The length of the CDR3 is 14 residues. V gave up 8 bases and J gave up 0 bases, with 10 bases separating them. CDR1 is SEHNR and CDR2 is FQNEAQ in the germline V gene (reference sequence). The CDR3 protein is CASPYPSNTGELFF. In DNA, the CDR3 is TGTGCCAGCCCGTATCCGTCGAACACCGGGGAGCTGTTTTTT.

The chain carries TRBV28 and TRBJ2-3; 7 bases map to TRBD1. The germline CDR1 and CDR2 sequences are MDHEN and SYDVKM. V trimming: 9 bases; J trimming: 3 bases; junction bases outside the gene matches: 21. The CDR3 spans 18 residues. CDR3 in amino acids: CASGGSATGTELTDTQYF. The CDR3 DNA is TGTGCCAGTGGTGGGTCCGCAACCGGGACAGAGCTGACAGATACGCAGTATTTT.

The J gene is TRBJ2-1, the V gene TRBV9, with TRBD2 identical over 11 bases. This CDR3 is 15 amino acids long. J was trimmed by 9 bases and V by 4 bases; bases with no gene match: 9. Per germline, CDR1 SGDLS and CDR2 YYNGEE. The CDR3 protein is CASSLSGGAQAEQFF. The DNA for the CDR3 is TGTGCCAGCAGCCTTAGCGGGGGGGCCCAGGCTGAGCAGTTCTTC.

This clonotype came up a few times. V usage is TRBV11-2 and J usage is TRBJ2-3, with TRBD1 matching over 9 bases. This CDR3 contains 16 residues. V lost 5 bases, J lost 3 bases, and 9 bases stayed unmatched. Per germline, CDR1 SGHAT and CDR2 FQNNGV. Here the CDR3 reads CASSLTRDRATDTQYF. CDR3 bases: TGTGCCAGCAGCCTCACGCGGGACAGGGCGACAGATACGCAGTATTTT.

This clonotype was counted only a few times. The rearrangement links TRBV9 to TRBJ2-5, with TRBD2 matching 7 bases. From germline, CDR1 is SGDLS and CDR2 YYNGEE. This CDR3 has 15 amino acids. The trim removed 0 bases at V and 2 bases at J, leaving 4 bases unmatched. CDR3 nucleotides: TGTGCCAGCAGCGTAGAGGGCGGGAGACAAGAGACCCAGTACTTC. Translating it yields CASSVEGGRQETQYF.

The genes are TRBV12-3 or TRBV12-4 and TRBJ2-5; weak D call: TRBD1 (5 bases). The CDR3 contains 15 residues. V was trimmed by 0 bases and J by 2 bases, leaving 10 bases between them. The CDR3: CASSLAGATQETQYF. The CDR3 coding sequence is TGTGCCAGCAGTTTAGCAGGGGCTACTCAAGAGACCCAGTACTTC.

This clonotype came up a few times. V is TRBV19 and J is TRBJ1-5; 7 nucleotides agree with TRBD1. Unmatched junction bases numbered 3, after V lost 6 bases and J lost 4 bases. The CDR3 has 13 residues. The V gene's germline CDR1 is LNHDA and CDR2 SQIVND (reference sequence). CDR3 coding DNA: TGTGCCAGTAGGCTACAGGGGAATCAGCCCCAGCATTTT. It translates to CASRLQGNQPQHF.

CDR3 region: CASSLWGVEDTQYF. CDR3 sequence (DNA): TGCGCCAGCAGCCTGTGGGGGGTGGAAGATACGCAGTATTTT. This chain joins TRBV5-1 and TRBJ2-3, with D perhaps TRBD2 (6 bases). Germline CDR1 is SGHRS and CDR2 is YFSETQ. The CDR3 sequence is 14 residues long. V shed 4 bases and J shed 5 bases, with 14 bases lying between them. The full variable domain, in which reference TRBV5-1 and TRBJ2-3 provide the parts outside the CDR3, is KAGVTQTPRYLIKTRGQQVTLSCSPISGHRSVSWYQQTPGQGLQFLFEYFSETQRNKGNFPGRFSGRQFSNSRSEMNVSTLELGDSALYLCASSLWGVEDTQYFGPGTRLTVL.

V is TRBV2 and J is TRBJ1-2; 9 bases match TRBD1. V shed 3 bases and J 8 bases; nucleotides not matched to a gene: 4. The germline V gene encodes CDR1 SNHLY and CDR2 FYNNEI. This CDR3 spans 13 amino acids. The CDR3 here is CASSEGTGNGYTF. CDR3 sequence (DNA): TGTGCCAGCAGTGAGGGGACAGGGAACGGCTACACCTTC.

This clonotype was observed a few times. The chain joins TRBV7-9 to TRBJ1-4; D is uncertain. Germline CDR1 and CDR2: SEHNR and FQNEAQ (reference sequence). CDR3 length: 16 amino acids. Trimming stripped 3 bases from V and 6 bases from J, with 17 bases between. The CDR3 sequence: CASSFRSGSLDEKLFF. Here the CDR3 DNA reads TGTGCCAGCAGCTTTAGGTCGGGCAGTTTAGATGAAAAACTGTTTTTT.

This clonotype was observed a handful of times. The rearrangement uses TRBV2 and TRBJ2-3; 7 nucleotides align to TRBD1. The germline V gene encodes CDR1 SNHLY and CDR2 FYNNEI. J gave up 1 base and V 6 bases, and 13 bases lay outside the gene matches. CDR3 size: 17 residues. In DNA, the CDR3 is TGTGCCAGCAGACTCACTTACAGGGGATTGGGCACAGATACGCAGTATTTT. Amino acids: CASRLTYRGLGTDTQYF.

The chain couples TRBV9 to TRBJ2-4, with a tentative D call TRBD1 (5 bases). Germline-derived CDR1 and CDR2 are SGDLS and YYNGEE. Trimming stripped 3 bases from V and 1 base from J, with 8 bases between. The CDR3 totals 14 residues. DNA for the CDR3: TGTGCCAGCAGCGCCACAGGCGCCAAAAACATTCAGTACTTC. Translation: CASSATGAKNIQYF.

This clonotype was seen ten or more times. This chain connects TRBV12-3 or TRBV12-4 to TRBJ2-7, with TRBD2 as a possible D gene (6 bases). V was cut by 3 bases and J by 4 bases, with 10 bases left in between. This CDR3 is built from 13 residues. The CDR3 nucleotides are TGTGCCAGCAGTTTGGGGACTTTTTACGAGCAGTACTTC. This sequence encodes CASSLGTFYEQYF.

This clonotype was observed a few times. This CDR3 is CASSLPLEKLFF. The CDR3 nucleotides are TGTGCCAGCAGCTTACCTCTCGAAAAACTGTTTTTT. This chain connects TRBV7-9 to TRBJ1-4; D gene ambiguous. This CDR3 spans 12 amino acids. Per germline, CDR1 SEHNR and CDR2 FQNEAQ (reference sequence). Trimming took 2 bases from V and 8 from J, leaving 6 bases between them.

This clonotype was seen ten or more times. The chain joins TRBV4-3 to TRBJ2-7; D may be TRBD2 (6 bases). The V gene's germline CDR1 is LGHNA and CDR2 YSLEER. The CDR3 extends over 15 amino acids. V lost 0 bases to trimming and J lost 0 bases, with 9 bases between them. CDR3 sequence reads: CASSQDGGTSYEQYF. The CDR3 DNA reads TGCGCCAGCAGCCAAGATGGGGGGACCTCCTACGAGCAGTACTTC.

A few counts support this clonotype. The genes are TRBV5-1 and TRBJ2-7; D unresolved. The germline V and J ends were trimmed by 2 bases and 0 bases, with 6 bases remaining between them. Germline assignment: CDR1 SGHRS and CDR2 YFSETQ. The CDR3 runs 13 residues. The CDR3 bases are TGCGCCAGCAGCTTTCCCAGCTCCTACGAGCAGTACTTC. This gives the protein CASSFPSSYEQYF.

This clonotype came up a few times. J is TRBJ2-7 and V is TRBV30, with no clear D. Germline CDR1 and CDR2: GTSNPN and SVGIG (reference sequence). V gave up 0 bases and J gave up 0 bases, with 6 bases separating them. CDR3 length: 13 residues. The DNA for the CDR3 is TGTGCCTGGAGTGTAAGCACCTCCTACGAGCAGTACTTC. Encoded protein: CAWSVSTSYEQYF.

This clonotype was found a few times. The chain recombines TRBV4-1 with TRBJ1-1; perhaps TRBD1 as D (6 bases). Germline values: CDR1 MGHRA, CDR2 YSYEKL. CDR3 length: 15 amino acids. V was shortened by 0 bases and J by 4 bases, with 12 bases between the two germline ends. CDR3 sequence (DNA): TGCGCCAGCAGCCAAGATGAAGGGGGGGGCACTGAAGCTTTCTTT. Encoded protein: CASSQDEGGGTEAFF.

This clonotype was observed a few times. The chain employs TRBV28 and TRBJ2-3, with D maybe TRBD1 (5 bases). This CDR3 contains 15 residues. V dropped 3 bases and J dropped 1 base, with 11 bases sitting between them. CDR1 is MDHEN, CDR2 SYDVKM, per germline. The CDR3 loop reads CASSFPGIGTDTQYF. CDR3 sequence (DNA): TGTGCCAGCAGTTTCCCAGGGATAGGCACAGATACGCAGTATTTT.

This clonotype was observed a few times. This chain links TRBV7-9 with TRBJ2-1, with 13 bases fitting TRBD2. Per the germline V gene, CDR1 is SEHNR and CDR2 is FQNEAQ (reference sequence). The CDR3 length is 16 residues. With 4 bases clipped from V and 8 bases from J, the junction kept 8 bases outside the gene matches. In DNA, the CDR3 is TGTGCCAGCAGCTCAAGACTAGCGGGAGGAGTTTATGAGCAGTTCTTC. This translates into CASSSRLAGGVYEQFF.